This record looks at one T cell receptor beta chain sequence and its context. This specimen comes from a study of shared clonotypes between healthy human individuals. The germline CDR1 and CDR2 sequences are MDHEN and SYDVKM. V lost 3 bases and J 3 bases, leaving 15 bases between the germline ends. The CDR3 spans 15 residues. Assay: immunoSEQ multiplex PCR; the TCRdb copy retains only in-frame clones and omits some. The sample lists about 1 million clones, roughly 75% occurring once. This chain links TRBV28 with TRBJ2-7; perhaps D is TRBD1 or TRBD2 (5 bases each). This sequence originates from a man between 18 and 35 years old in good health. Sequencing input: memory CD4+ T cells sorted from blood. The subset was: CD45RA-negative fraction. Here the CDR3 DNA reads TGTGCCAGCAGTTTGGGGACCGTGGGGTACTACGAGCAGTACTTC. Protein sequence: CASSLGTVGYYEQYF.